This is a list of T cell receptor beta chains from one sample in a study of blood T cell repertoires in COVID-19. The protocol was immunoSEQ multiplex PCR, while the TCRdb copy is restricted to in-frame clones and leaves out a portion. Here the sample spans fewer than 350,000 clones, approximately 86% being singletons. Material: peripheral blood. These receptors were collected from a young man with active or convalescent COVID-19. The CDR3 runs from the conserved cysteine through the conserved F or W. Size is stated for part of the rows, as once, few or many counts, or as a class when the clone is expanded.

>.|TRBV2|TRBJ1-2
CASSELWAGYTF
>.|TRBV6-5|TRBJ1-1
CASSLDRVGATEAFF
>.|TRBV5-5|TRBJ1-5
CASSSQGLVTNQPQHF
>once|TRBV12-5|TRBJ1-1
CASGLVLAGGTEAFF
>.|TRBV5-1|TRBJ2-1
CASSLAAGVENEQFF
>.|TRBV16|TRBJ1-5
CASSPGQGNQPQHF
>.|TRBV13|TRBJ2-2
CASRPGTGGYGAGELFF
>once|TRBV2|TRBJ2-7
CASTPGGEQYF
>.|TRBV19|TRBJ1-4
CASSIGGYEKLFF
>.|TRBV5-4|TRBJ2-5
CASSLYSNEETQYF
>.|TRBV11-2|TRBJ2-2
CASSRNTGELFF
>.|TRBV6-6|TRBJ2-2
CASSYLQGNTGELFF
>.|TRBV21-1|TRBJ2-7
CASSMTRDKQYF
>.|TRBV19|TRBJ1-1
CASSMVGGRGTEAFF
>.|TRBV5-4|TRBJ1-2
CASSLEGRPSGYTF
>.|TRBV13|TRBJ2-7
CASSKGGTTYEQYF
>.|TRBV24-1|TRBJ1-2
CATSDLRPSLEGIGYGYTF
>.|TRBV7-2|TRBJ2-3
CASSNLADWQYF
>once|TRBV12-2|TRBJ2-3
CASRLTRTSGGAYTQYF
>few|TRBV2|TRBJ2-1
CASSVGTSGVDEQFF
>.|TRBV10-2|TRBJ2-5
CASSTGTGGGETQYF
>.|TRBV7-9|TRBJ2-7
CASSPEGTPPEQYF
>once|TRBV19|TRBJ2-7
CASSLPGLAAGEQYF
>.|TRBV20-1|TRBJ1-3
CSASFPGGNTIYF
>.|TRBV30|TRBJ2-5
CAWSPPSFQETQYF
>many|TRBV5-5|TRBJ2-3
CASSRTGSTDTQYF
>.|TRBV13|TRBJ2-1
CASRAGSGPYNEQFF
>.|TRBV29-1|TRBJ1-1
CSVVTGQGTEAFF
>.|TRBV7-9|TRBJ1-3
CASSSVNSGNTIYF
>once|TRBV10-3|TRBJ1-3
CAISEHKSGATSGNTIYF
>.|TRBV10-3|TRBJ2-3
CAISAGGTTDTQYF
>.|TRBV4-1|TRBJ1-1
CASSQTKMNTEAFF
>.|TRBV24-1|TRBJ2-3
CATSAGQNTDTQYF
>.|TRBV6-5|TRBJ1-2
CASSRTRVSNYGYTF
>.|TRBV9|TRBJ2-3
CASSGNSGVRTDTQYF
>.|TRBV15|TRBJ2-7
CATSRDRLAGAEQYF
>.|TRBV5-1|TRBJ2-1
CASSWAPGLAGDFYNEQFF
>.|TRBV21-1|TRBJ2-7
CASSKARGPVQGETYEQYF
>.|TRBV9|TRBJ2-2
CASSVASGGNTGELFF
>.|TRBV9|TRBJ2-5
CASSPQGSEETQYF
>.|TRBV19|TRBJ1-2
CASSIGAGDGYTF
>.|TRBV4-1|TRBJ1-4
CASSQVGGTNEKLFF
>once|TRBV5-1|TRBJ1-1
CASSLDGASGTEAFF
>.|TRBV27|TRBJ2-3
CASSPRHRTDTQYF
>.|TRBV4-3|TRBJ2-3
CASSQDYGLSADTQYF
>.|TRBV27|TRBJ1-1
CASSLGTVNTEAFF
>.|TRBV7-8|TRBJ1-6
CASSLRGNDSPLHF
>.|TRBV19|TRBJ2-2
CASSKRGNTGELFF
>few|TRBV15|TRBJ2-7
CATSRDRFMAAEQYF
>once|TRBV29-1|TRBJ2-7
CSVSMGGGSYEQYF
>once|TRBV15|TRBJ1-5
CATSRLPQGQPQHF
>.|TRBV2|TRBJ2-3
CASSDFGLAGVKSSTDTQYF
>.|TRBV4-3|TRBJ2-3
CASSQPGPGLAGIGTDTQYF